The 5 T cell receptor beta chains listed next were all sequenced from one sample in a study of blood T cell repertoires in COVID-19. TCRdb keeps only in-frame clones here, not all; method: immunoSEQ multiplex PCR. This table has around 230,000 clones, about 84% appearing once. The sequencing sample was made of peripheral blood. The source of these receptors is a woman of 80 years or more with acute or convalescent COVID-19.

This sequence joins TRBV2 and TRBJ2-1; D unresolved. Germline CDR1 reads SNHLY; CDR2 reads FYNNEI. CDR3 length: 14 residues. V shed 8 bases and J shed 3 bases, with 14 bases lying between them. CDR3 sequence: CASHQELDYNEQFF. The DNA for the CDR3 is TGTGCCAGCCACCAGGAATTAGACTACAATGAGCAGTTCTTC.

V and J are TRBV25-1 and TRBJ2-1; TRBD2 aligns across 8 bases. CDR1 and CDR2 (germline): MGHDK, SYGVNS. V dropped 3 bases and J dropped 3; count of bases not matched to a gene: 7. The CDR3 length is 16 residues. CDR3 protein: CASSDPTSGVYNEQFF. The CDR3 bases are TGTGCCAGCAGTGACCCAACTAGCGGTGTCTACAATGAGCAGTTCTTC. The full variable domain, rest sourced from reference TRBV25-1 and TRBJ2-1, is EADIYQTPRYLVIGTGKKITLECSQTMGHDKMYWYQQDPGMELHLIHYSYGVNSTEKGDLSSESTVSRIRTEHFPLTLESARPSHTSQYLCASSDPTSGVYNEQFFGPGTRLTVL.

This chain links TRBV11-2 with TRBJ2-1; the D gene is possibly TRBD1 (6 bases). The CDR3 spans 15 residues. From germline, CDR1 is SGHAT and CDR2 FQNNGV. V dropped 2 bases and J dropped 6 bases, with 14 bases sitting between them. The CDR3: CASSLNPAGANEQFF. In DNA, the CDR3 is TGTGCCAGCAGCTTAAATCCTGCAGGGGCCAATGAGCAGTTCTTC.

This chain joins TRBV7-2 and TRBJ1-2; tentative D call: TRBD1 (5 bases). Trimming left V 0 bases short and J 4 bases short, with 12 bases between. Germline CDR1 reads SGHTA; CDR2 reads FQGNSA. This CDR3 has 15 residues. The CDR3 sequence: CASSLARGVSYGYTF. The CDR3 coding sequence is TGTGCCAGCAGCTTAGCGCGGGGGGTCTCCTATGGCTACACCTTC.

The chain employs TRBV7-2 and TRBJ2-7; no firm D call. This CDR3 is 14 amino acids long. Germline assignment: CDR1 SGHTA and CDR2 FQGNSA. V was trimmed by 5 bases and J by 1 base, leaving 12 bases between them. CDR3 nucleotides: TGTGCCAGCAGCACCGCTCCACAGTCCTACGAGCAGTACTTC. Protein: CASSTAPQSYEQYF.